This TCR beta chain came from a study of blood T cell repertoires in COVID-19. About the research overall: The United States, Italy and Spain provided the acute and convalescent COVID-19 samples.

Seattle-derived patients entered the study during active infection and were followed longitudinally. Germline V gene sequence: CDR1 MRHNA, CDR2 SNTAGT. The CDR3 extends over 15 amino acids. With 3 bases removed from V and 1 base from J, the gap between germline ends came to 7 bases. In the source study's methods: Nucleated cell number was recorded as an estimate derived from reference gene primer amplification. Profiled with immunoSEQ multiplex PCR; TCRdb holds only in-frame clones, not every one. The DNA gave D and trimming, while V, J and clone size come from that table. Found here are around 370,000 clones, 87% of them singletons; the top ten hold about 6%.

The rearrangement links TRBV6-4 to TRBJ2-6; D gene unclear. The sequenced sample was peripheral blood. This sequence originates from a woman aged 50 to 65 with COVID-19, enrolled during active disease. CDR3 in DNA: TGTGCCAGCAGTGAGATGAGTTCTGGGGCCAACGTCCTGACTTTC. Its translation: CASSEMSSGANVLTF.